These T cell receptor beta chains were read from a single sample in a study of OX40 agonist ivuxolimab in advanced cancers. Here immunoSEQ multiplex PCR was the method, and the copy in TCRdb shows in-frame clones only, minus some. This table has about 36,000 clones, around 85% appearing once. The sequencing used CD4+ or CD8+ T cells sorted from blood, collected in a trial of the OX40 agonist ivuxolimab. The receptor source for this set is an adult with an advanced solid tumor such as melanoma, head and neck, liver or kidney cancer. CDR3s include the opening cysteine and the closing phenylalanine or tryptophan.

v_call: TRBV6-5
j_call: TRBJ2-7
cdr3_aa: CASSIREDEQYF

v_call: TRBV6-5
j_call: TRBJ2-7
cdr3_aa: CASSLANRVEQYF

v_call: TRBV5-1
j_call: TRBJ1-2
cdr3_aa: CASRDLRNGYTF

v_call: TRBV27
j_call: TRBJ2-6
cdr3_aa: CASSWASGANVLTF

v_call: TRBV5-5
j_call: TRBJ2-7
cdr3_aa: CASSRPQGQSSYEQYF

v_call: TRBV27
j_call: TRBJ1-1
cdr3_aa: CASSLSISGTGVTEAFF

v_call: TRBV4-1
j_call: TRBJ1-1
cdr3_aa: CASAPAGHAEAFF

v_call: TRBV6-5
j_call: TRBJ2-7
cdr3_aa: CASSYKSQGEQYF

v_call: TRBV2
j_call: TRBJ2-7
cdr3_aa: CASTQTSTGEQYF

v_call: TRBV5-8
j_call: TRBJ1-1
cdr3_aa: CASRLKTITRNTEAFF

v_call: TRBV29-1
j_call: TRBJ1-1
cdr3_aa: CSVLSAGTEAFF

v_call: TRBV9
j_call: TRBJ1-4
cdr3_aa: CASSVTLNPTNEKLFF

v_call: TRBV10-3
j_call: TRBJ1-4
cdr3_aa: CAISPVATNEKLFF

v_call: TRBV7-9
j_call: TRBJ1-1
cdr3_aa: CASSSIWNTEAFF

v_call: TRBV23-1
j_call: TRBJ2-2
cdr3_aa: CASSHPHETVYSYEGRTGELFF

v_call: TRBV7-9
j_call: TRBJ2-4
cdr3_aa: CASSHGSTGGESEFQYF

v_call: TRBV2
j_call: TRBJ1-2
cdr3_aa: CASSTREPRGYTF

v_call: TRBV6-5
j_call: TRBJ1-5
cdr3_aa: CASSYRSNQPQHF

v_call: TRBV28
j_call: TRBJ2-1
cdr3_aa: CASSSQGVAGGRHEQFF

v_call: TRBV6-5
j_call: TRBJ1-1
cdr3_aa: CASSKRAGGTEAFF

v_call: TRBV2
j_call: TRBJ2-7
cdr3_aa: CASSGMQEQYF

v_call: TRBV19
j_call: TRBJ2-1
cdr3_aa: CASSMYSGGVNEQFF

v_call: TRBV6-5
j_call: TRBJ1-1
cdr3_aa: CASTREMNTEAFF

v_call: TRBV2
j_call: TRBJ2-1
cdr3_aa: CASRQSGTYNEQFF

v_call: TRBV27
j_call: TRBJ2-7
cdr3_aa: CASRRPGQRIYEQYF

v_call: TRBV30
j_call: TRBJ2-4
cdr3_aa: CAWSAYGGDIQYF

v_call: TRBV7-8
j_call: TRBJ2-7
cdr3_aa: CASSLRQGLYEQYF

v_call: TRBV6-1
j_call: TRBJ1-2
cdr3_aa: CASSFTGLEGYTF

v_call: TRBV30
j_call: TRBJ1-3
cdr3_aa: CAWSVSARDTIYF

v_call: TRBV7-9
j_call: TRBJ2-3
cdr3_aa: CASSPKRASGGASHTQYF

v_call: TRBV6-6
j_call: TRBJ1-2
cdr3_aa: CASTPGNYGYTF

v_call: TRBV19
j_call: TRBJ1-4
cdr3_aa: CASRRLRGGWATNEKLFF

v_call: TRBV13
j_call: TRBJ2-2
cdr3_aa: CASSPSRQGARTGELFF

v_call: TRBV5-1
j_call: TRBJ2-5
cdr3_aa: CASSLSAGGYQETQYF

v_call: TRBV27
j_call: TRBJ2-3
cdr3_aa: CASGPQWPHHTTDTQYF

v_call: TRBV18
j_call: TRBJ2-5
cdr3_aa: CASSPRVAGGEETQYF

v_call: TRBV6-7
j_call: TRBJ1-5
cdr3_aa: CASSLTTVDQPQHF